A single sample is the source of the 9 T cell receptor beta chains below, sequenced in a study of T-cell reconstitution after alpha-beta-depleted transplantation in children. The authors prepared the TCRbeta library with unique molecular identifiers. Using its own MiXCR run on the PCR reads, TCRdb lists one record per CDR3 protein. Of about 360,000 distinct CDR3 sequences detected, 13% appear once; the ten largest clones hold over 3.5%. Sequenced material: PBMCs, taken from the stem cell graft. Receptors were obtained from a human donor who donated a stem cell graft to a child with Fanconi anemia.

The rearrangement joins TRBV20-1 to TRBJ1-2, with D maybe TRBD1 (6 bases). Germline-derived CDR1 and CDR2 are DFQATT and SNEGSKA (reference sequence). The CDR3 spans 14 residues. The ends were cut back, 2 bases at V and 8 bases at J, with 18 bases in the middle. For the CDR3, the DNA is TGCAGTGCTAGAATTGTAGGTAGGGGGAGAGGCTACACCTTC. Encoded protein: CSARIVGRGRGYTF.

This clonotype was counted ten times or more. This rearrangement joins TRBV20-1 to TRBJ2-5; no reliable D call. The V gene's germline CDR1 is DFQATT and CDR2 SNEGSKA (reference sequence). V gave up 4 bases and J gave up 4 bases, with 13 bases separating them. The CDR3 is 13 amino acids. Here the CDR3 reads CSATPLARETQYF. The CDR3, as DNA: TGCAGTGCTACGCCCTTGGCAAGAGAGACCCAGTACTTC.

V is TRBV5-1 and J is TRBJ2-2; possibly TRBD1 for D (6 bases). The V end was cut by 0 bases, the J end by 4 bases, with 10 bases between. The CDR3 sequence is 15 residues long. Germline V lookup: CDR1 SGHRS, CDR2 YFSETQ. The CDR3 nucleotides read TGCGCCAGCAGCTTGGCAGGGGTCGGCACCGGGGAGCTGTTTTTT. Translation: CASSLAGVGTGELFF.

This clonotype has at least ten counts. This chain uses TRBV20-1 with TRBJ1-5; D remains ambiguous. The CDR3 contains 16 residues. Looked up from germline, CDR1 is DFQATT and CDR2 is SNEGSKA (reference sequence). V was cut by 1 base and J by 3 bases, with 16 bases left in between. DNA for the CDR3: TGCAGTGCTAGAGGGCCCTATTCTTTTTCCAATCAGCCCCAGCATTTT. Protein: CSARGPYSFSNQPQHF.

The chain recombines TRBV20-1 with TRBJ1-5; D not certain. This CDR3 spans 12 amino acids. Germline V lookup: CDR1 DFQATT, CDR2 SNEGSKA (reference sequence). Trimming cost V 1 base and J 3 bases, with 4 bases left between them. The DNA of the CDR3 is TGCAGTGCTAGAGTCCCCAATCAGCCCCAGCATTTT. Its protein product is CSARVPNQPQHF.

This clonotype occurred a few times. The genes are TRBV6-2 or TRBV6-3 and TRBJ2-5, with D maybe TRBD1 (5 bases). V lost 7 bases and J 3 bases, leaving 9 bases between the germline ends. Germline lookup yields CDR1 MNHEY and CDR2 SVGEGT. The CDR3 has 12 amino acids. The CDR3 DNA reads as TGTGCCAGCAACCCCAGGGAAGAGACCCAGTACTTC. Amino acids: CASNPREETQYF.

This clonotype came up a few times. The chain combines TRBV4-3 with TRBJ2-6; D gene uncertain. The CDR3 is 17 amino acids. Germline V CDR1 and CDR2: LGHNA, YSLEER. V lost 2 bases and J lost 0, with 11 bases in between. Here the CDR3 reads CASSQRPTSSGANVLTF. In DNA, the CDR3 is TGCGCCAGCAGCCAACGCCCGACATCCTCTGGGGCCAACGTCCTGACTTTC.

The V gene is TRBV27, the J gene TRBJ2-2, with 8 bases aligning to TRBD2. CDR3 length equals 16 residues. The V segment lost 6 bases and the J segment 4 bases; nucleotides outside the gene matches: 10. Germline V gene lookup returns CDR1 MNHEY and CDR2 SMNVEV (reference sequence). For the CDR3, the DNA is TGTGCCAGCAGGCCGGGAGGGGGACGAGGCACCGGGGAGCTGTTTTTT. Its translation: CASRPGGGRGTGELFF.

Worth noting for this clonotype: With a much larger clone just one base away, this may be a read error. This CDR3 is CAIGRGSNQPQYF. The CDR3 nucleotides are TGTGCCATCGGTAGGGGAAGCAATCAGCCCCAGTATTTT. J is TRBJ1-5 and V is TRBV10-3, with D possibly matching TRBD1 (5 bases). The J call is doubtful: the DNA matches TRBJ2-3 better. The CDR3 has 13 amino acids. Germline V gene sequence: CDR1 ENHRY, CDR2 SYGVKD.